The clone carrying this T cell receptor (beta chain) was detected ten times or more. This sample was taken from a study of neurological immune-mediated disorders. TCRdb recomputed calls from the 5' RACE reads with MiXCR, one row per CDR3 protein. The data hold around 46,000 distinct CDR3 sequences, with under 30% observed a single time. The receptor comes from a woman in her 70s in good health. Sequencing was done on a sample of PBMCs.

The CDR3 DNA reads as TGTGCCAGCAGTTTCGCGGGAAGTCAGCCCCAGCATTTT. It translates to CASSFAGSQPQHF. The chain couples TRBV12-3 or TRBV12-4 to TRBJ1-5, with D unclear. Deletions cut 3 bases from V and 6 bases from J, with 9 bases between. This CDR3 is built from 13 residues.